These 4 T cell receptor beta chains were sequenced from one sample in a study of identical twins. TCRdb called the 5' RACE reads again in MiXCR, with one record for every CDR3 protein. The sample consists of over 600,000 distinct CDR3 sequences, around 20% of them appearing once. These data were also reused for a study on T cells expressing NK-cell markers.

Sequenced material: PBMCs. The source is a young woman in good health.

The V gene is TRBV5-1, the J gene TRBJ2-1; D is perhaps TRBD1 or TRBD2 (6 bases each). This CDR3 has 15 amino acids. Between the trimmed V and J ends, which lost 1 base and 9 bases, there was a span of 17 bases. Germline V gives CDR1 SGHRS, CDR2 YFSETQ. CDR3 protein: CASSLYGGRGVEQFF. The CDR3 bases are TGCGCCAGCAGCTTGTACGGGGGCCGGGGAGTTGAGCAGTTCTTC.

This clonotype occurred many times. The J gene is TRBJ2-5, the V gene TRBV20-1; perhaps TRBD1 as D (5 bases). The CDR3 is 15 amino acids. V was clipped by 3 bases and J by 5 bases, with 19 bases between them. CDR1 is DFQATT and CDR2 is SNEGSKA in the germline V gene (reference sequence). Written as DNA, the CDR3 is TGCAGTGCTAGGTCGGCCAGGGTCCGTACGGAGACCCAGTACTTC. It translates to CSARSARVRTETQYF.

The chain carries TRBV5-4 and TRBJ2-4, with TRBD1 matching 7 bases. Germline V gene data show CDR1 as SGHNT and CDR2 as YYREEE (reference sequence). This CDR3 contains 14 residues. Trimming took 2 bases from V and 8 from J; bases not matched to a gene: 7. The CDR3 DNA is TGTGCCAGCAGCTTCAGACAGGGAGCGGACATTCAGTACTTC. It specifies CASSFRQGADIQYF.

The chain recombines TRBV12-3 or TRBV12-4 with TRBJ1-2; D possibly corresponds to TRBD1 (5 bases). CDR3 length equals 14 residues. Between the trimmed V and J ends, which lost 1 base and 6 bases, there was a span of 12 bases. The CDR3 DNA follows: TGTGCCAGCAGTTTAGGGCGAGGGGTAGATGGCTACACCTTC. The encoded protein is CASSLGRGVDGYTF.